What follows describes a single TCR beta chain. Its specific antigen is unknown. Per-base quality was not reported, and no clone a single base away is much larger than it. These data are taken from a study of OX40 agonist ivuxolimab in advanced cancers. General notes on the study: Ivuxolimab was an agonistic, fully human IgG2 monoclonal antibody directed against OX40 (CD134), a costimulatory receptor. The monotherapy dose-escalation portion (N ≈ 57 patients) of the phase I ivuxolimab trial is reported in the paper. Prior anti-PD-1, anti-PD-L1 or anti-CTLA-4 therapy was permitted, and roughly two fifths of dose-escalation patients had received checkpoint inhibitors. Intravenous ivuxolimab was administered to patients every 2 weeks at six dose levels: 0.01, 0.1, 0.3, 1.5, 3 and 10 mg/kg. Peripheral TCRbeta sequencing aimed to test whether ivuxolimab altered TCR sequence diversity and caused clonal T-cell expansion. In the dose-escalation cohort, 75% to 85% of patients were male, and the mean age was 60 years with a range of about 20 to 80. Three dose-escalation patients achieved partial responses, one with hepatocellular carcinoma and two with cutaneous melanoma. Of the roughly 54 patients in dose escalation, about 20 had hepatocellular carcinoma, some 15 had melanoma, 9 had renal cell carcinoma and 9 had head and neck cancer.

The investigation overall reported the following: Low levels of normalized T-cell clonal expansion were also seen in some patients who did not respond. At doses of 0.1 to 3.0 mg/kg, clonal expansion of both CD4+ and CD8+ blood T cells was observed from baseline to week 6. The antigen specificity of the peripheral T cells that underwent clonal expansion was not determined. After ivuxolimab, more expanded clones were found on average in CD8+ T cells than in CD4+ T cells. Partial responders in the 0.1-3.0 mg/kg groups had among the lowest normalized peripheral clonal expansion, especially among CD8+ T cells.

Genomic DNA was extracted from sorted cells for sequencing of the TCRbeta CDR3 region. The immunoSEQ Assay was used for sequencing of TCRbeta CDR3 regions. TCRdb took over this immuneACCESS table, retaining in-frame rearrangements with V and J assigned. Such tables are incomplete; in checked studies, under half of the missing clones stem from an unresolved V gene, and the remainder is unexplained. The table for this sample lists some 60,000 clones; roughly nine tenths of them were counted only once. The ten biggest clones cover 3.5% to 5% of the sample. Taken from the germline V gene, the CDR1 and CDR2 loops are SGHAT and FQNNGV. Trimmed from V: 4 bases; trimmed from J: 12 bases; junction bases lacking a gene match: 6. The CDR3 numbers 12 residues from cysteine through phenylalanine. Only CDR3 DNA remains: 36 bases, in frame from the first base. Patients with a history of autoimmune disease or receiving systemic immunosuppression were excluded from the trial. Peripheral blood for TCR sequencing was collected from all dose cohorts at baseline, on cycle 4 day 1, and on cycle 7 day 1. The samples were taken from a phase I, first-in-human, multicenter, open-label dose-escalation trial of ivuxolimab. Adults with locally advanced or metastatic melanoma, renal cell carcinoma, hepatocellular carcinoma or head and neck squamous cell carcinoma were enrolled in the trial. Before TCR sequencing, CD4+ and CD8+ T cells were separately sorted from peripheral blood.

The clonotype comes from an adult with an advanced solid tumor such as melanoma, head and neck, liver or kidney cancer. Sequences were derived from CD4+ or CD8+ T cells sorted from blood, sampled in a trial of the OX40 agonist ivuxolimab. The chain is assembled from TRBV11-2 and TRBJ2-7, with 10 bases matching TRBD1. The CDR3 in this case is CASSSGTGDRYF. In nucleotides, the sequence is TGTGCCAGCAGCTCCGGGACAGGGGATCGGTACTTC.